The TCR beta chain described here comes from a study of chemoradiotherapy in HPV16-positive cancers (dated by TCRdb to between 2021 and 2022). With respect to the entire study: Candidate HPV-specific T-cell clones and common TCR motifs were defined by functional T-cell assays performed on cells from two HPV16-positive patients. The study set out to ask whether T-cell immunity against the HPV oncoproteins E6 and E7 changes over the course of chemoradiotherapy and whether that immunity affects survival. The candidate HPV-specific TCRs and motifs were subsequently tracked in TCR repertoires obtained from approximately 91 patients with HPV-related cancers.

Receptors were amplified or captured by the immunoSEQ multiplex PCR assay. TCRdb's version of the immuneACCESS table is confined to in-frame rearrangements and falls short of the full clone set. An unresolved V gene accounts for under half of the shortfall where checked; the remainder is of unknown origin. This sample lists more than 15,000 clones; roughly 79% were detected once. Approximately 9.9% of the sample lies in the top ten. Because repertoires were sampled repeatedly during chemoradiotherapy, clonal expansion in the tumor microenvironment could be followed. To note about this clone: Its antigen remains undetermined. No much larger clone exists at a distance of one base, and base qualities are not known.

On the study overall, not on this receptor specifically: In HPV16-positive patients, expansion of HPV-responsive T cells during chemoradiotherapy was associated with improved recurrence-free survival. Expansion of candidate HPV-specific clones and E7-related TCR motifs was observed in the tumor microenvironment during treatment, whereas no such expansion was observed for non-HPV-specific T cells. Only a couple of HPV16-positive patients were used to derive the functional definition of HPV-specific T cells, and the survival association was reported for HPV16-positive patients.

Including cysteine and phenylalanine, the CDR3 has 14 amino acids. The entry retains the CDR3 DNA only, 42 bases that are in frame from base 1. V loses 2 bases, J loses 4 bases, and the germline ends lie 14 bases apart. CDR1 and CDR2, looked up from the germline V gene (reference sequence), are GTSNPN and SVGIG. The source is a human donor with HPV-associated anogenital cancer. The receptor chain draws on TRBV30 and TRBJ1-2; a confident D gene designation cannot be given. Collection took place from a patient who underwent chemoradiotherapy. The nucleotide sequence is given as TGTGCCTGGAGTCCCCACGGACTCGGCTATGGCTACACCTTC. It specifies CAWSPHGLGYGYTF.